The 18 T cell receptor beta chains in this list originate from one sample, sequenced in a study of early T cells in non-severe SARS-CoV-2 infection. Using its own MiXCR run on the 5' RACE reads, TCRdb lists one record per CDR3 protein. The repertoire has approximately 120,000 distinct CDR3 sequences, 14% to 15% of them found once; the top ten carry roughly 22%. Sequenced sample: whole blood. The receptors stem from an adult who was a healthcare worker with PCR-confirmed SARS-CoV-2 infection or an uninfected control (not recorded which).

J is TRBJ2-2 and V is TRBV20-1, with 10 nucleotides matching TRBD2. The germline gives CDR1 DFQATT, CDR2 SNEGSKA (reference sequence). Unmatched junction bases numbered 4, after V lost 4 bases and J lost 5 bases. The CDR3 contains 14 residues. The CDR3 loop is CSATRTSGTGELFF. CDR3 nucleotide sequence: TGCAGTGCTACCAGGACTAGCGGAACCGGGGAGCTGTTTTTT.

The table lists this clonotype with a few counts. CDR3 protein: CASSSPLSGSFYGYTF. DNA for the CDR3: TGTGCCAGCAGTTCTCCATTGTCAGGGTCCTTCTATGGCTACACCTTC. The J gene is TRBJ1-2, the V gene TRBV6-7, with a possible D match to TRBD1 (5 bases). TRBV6-7 is labeled an ORF, and its function is uncertain. CDR3 length: 16 residues. The V end was cut by 4 bases, the J end by 4 bases, with 19 bases between.

This clonotype was recorded at least ten times. The chain carries TRBV5-4 and TRBJ2-3, with TRBD2 matching 7 bases. The CDR3 runs to 15 residues. The junction had 6 bases not matched to a gene; V was cut back by 4 bases and J by 1 base. Germline V gene data show CDR1 as SGHNT and CDR2 as YYREEE (reference sequence). CDR3 DNA sequence: TGTGCCAGCAGCCCTAGAAGCGGGGGCACAGATACGCAGTATTTT. This encodes CASSPRSGGTDTQYF.

The V gene is TRBV5-5, the J gene TRBJ2-3, with TRBD2 identical over 8 bases. The CDR3 is 16 amino acids. Germline-derived CDR1 and CDR2 are SGHKS and YYEKEE (reference sequence). V lost 2 bases, J lost 6 bases, and 11 bases stayed unmatched. CDR3 in amino acids: CASSLAGTRRTDTQYF. The DNA for the CDR3 is TGTGCCAGCAGCTTAGCAGGGACTAGGAGGACGGATACGCAGTATTTT.

The chain uses TRBV19 and TRBJ2-3, with D unclear. This CDR3 is built from 15 residues. Germline V lookup: CDR1 LNHDA, CDR2 SQIVND (reference sequence). The germline V and J ends were trimmed by 4 bases and 1 base, with 12 bases remaining between them. CDR3 sequence: CASSTPRVGTDTQYF. CDR3 nucleotide sequence: TGTGCCAGTAGTACGCCACGCGTCGGCACAGATACGCAGTATTTT.

This clonotype was seen ten or more times. This rearrangement joins TRBV19 to TRBJ2-3, with D uncertain. This CDR3 has 14 residues. The germline CDR1 and CDR2 sequences are LNHDA and SQIVND (reference sequence). V lost 7 bases to trimming and J lost 3 bases, with 14 bases between them. The CDR3: CASMDALGTDTQYF. CDR3 in DNA: TGTGCCAGTATGGACGCCTTAGGGACAGATACGCAGTATTTT.

This rearrangement joins TRBV12-3 or TRBV12-4 to TRBJ1-1, with TRBD1 identical over 9 bases. This CDR3 contains 13 residues. Unmatched junction bases numbered 8, after V lost 5 bases and J lost 10 bases. DNA for the CDR3: TGTGCCAGCAGTGTCGACAGGGGGGAAGGAGCTTTCTTT. Translated: CASSVDRGEGAFF.

This clonotype was seen a handful of times. V gene TRBV18 combines with J gene TRBJ1-3; D remains unclear. Trimming took 0 bases from V and 4 from J, leaving 19 bases between them. The CDR3 sequence is 18 residues long. Germline V CDR1 and CDR2: KGHSH, LQKENI. CDR3 residues: CASSPPGRSIESGNTIYF. In DNA form, the CDR3 reads TGTGCCAGCTCACCACCTGGACGGAGCATAGAATCGGGAAACACCATATATTTT.

The CDR3 region has the DNA TGTGCCATCCAAGACACCATCGACGGGGAGCTGTTTTTT. The encoded protein is CAIQDTIDGELFF. The chain links TRBV10-3 to TRBJ2-2; D is ambiguous. Trimming removed 8 bases from V and 7 bases from J, with 14 bases in between. This CDR3 is built from 13 residues. Germline values: CDR1 ENHRY, CDR2 SYGVKD.

This clonotype was recorded at least ten times. The V call is TRBV12-3 or TRBV12-4, the J call TRBJ2-1; 8 bases are shared with TRBD2. With V trimmed by 9 bases and J by 0 bases, 7 bases remained unmatched. The CDR3 has 15 residues. CDR3 sequence reads: CASTSGHSSYNEQFF. DNA of the CDR3: TGTGCCAGTACTAGCGGACATAGCTCCTACAATGAGCAGTTCTTC.

This chain joins TRBV15 and TRBJ1-1; 10 bases map to TRBD1. The ends lost 1 base at V and 8 bases at J; junction bases unmatched: 10. The CDR3 runs 16 residues. Per germline, CDR1 LNHNV and CDR2 YYDKDF (reference sequence). CDR3 in amino acids: CATSRVPGQGSYEAFF. The CDR3 DNA sequence: TGTGCCACCAGCAGAGTTCCGGGACAGGGGTCCTACGAAGCTTTCTTT.

The V call is TRBV12-5, the J call TRBJ2-7; D perhaps matches TRBD2 (5 bases). Looked up from germline, CDR1 is LGHNT and CDR2 is FRNRAP. Between the trimmed V and J ends, which lost 6 bases and 11 bases, there was a span of 20 bases. The CDR3 covers 13 residues. The CDR3, as DNA: TGTGCTAGTGGCCACCTATCGAGGCAGGAGGAGTACTTC. This codes for CASGHLSRQEEYF.

The chain is built from TRBV6-2 or TRBV6-3 and TRBJ2-6; weak D call: TRBD1 (5 bases). In germline, CDR1 is MNHEY, CDR2 SVGEGT. The CDR3 extends over 16 amino acids. Trimming removed 5 bases from V and 0 bases from J, with 11 bases in between. The CDR3 nucleotides are TGTGCCAGCAGTACCTTCAGGGCCTCTGGGGCCAACGTCCTGACTTTC. Amino acids: CASSTFRASGANVLTF.

The chain employs TRBV6-1 and TRBJ2-7; D remains ambiguous. The CDR3 loop spans 13 amino acids. Trimming left V 5 bases short and J 1 base short, with 9 bases between. Germline V gene lookup returns CDR1 MNHNS and CDR2 SASEGT. In nucleotides, the CDR3 is TGTGCCAGCAGTCCTGGGGAATCCTACGAGCAGTACTTC. It specifies CASSPGESYEQYF.

The chain links TRBV10-3 to TRBJ1-1; no definite D call. The germline V gene encodes CDR1 ENHRY and CDR2 SYGVKD. V gave up 6 bases and J gave up 5 bases, with 10 bases separating them. This CDR3 has 12 amino acids. CDR3 coding DNA: TGTGCCATCAGGGAGGGAGGAACTGAAGCTTTCTTT. Translated: CAIREGGTEAFF.

Points on this clonotype: The junction and the germline gene differ at one end; a read error may be behind it. V gene TRBV25-1 combines with J gene TRBJ2-2; D unclear. CDR1 and CDR2 from the germline V gene are MGHDK and SYGVNS. The CDR3 sequence is 14 residues long. CDR3 sequence (DNA): TGTGCCGGCAGTTGGAAGGGGAACACCGGGGAGCTGTTTTTT. As protein: CAGSWKGNTGELFF.

This clonotype was seen at least ten times. J is TRBJ2-4 and V is TRBV5-4; unclear D gene. Trimming pared 0 bases from V and 1 base from J, leaving 5 bases between. Germline CDR1 and CDR2: SGHNT and YYREEE (reference sequence). The CDR3 length is 14 residues. For the CDR3, the DNA is TGTGCCAGCAGCTTGGCCCGGGCCAAAAACATTCAGTACTTC. This codes for CASSLARAKNIQYF.

The gene calls are TRBV28 and TRBJ2-5, with a possible D match to TRBD1 (5 bases). Germline CDR1 MDHEN, CDR2 SYDVKM. V gave up 9 bases and J gave up 6 bases, with 14 bases separating them. The CDR3 is made up of 12 amino acids. The CDR3 nucleotides read TGTGCCAGTACGTTGGCAGGGCAGACCCAGTACTTC. It codes for CASTLAGQTQYF.